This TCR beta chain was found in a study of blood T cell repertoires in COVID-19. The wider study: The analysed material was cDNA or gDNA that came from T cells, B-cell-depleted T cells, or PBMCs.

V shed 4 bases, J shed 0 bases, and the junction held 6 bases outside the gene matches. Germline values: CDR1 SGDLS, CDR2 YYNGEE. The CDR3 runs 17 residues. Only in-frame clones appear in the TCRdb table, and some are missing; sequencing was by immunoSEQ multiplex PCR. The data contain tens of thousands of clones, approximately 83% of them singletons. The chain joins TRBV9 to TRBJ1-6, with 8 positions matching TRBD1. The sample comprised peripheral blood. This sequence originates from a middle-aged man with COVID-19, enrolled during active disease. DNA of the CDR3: TGTGCCAGCAGCCTACGGGACAGGAGCTCCTATAATTCACCCCTCCACTTT. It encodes CASSLRDRSSYNSPLHF.